Each of the 14 T cell receptor beta chains below was sequenced from the same sample in a study of control samples from healthy donors and cancer patients. This table comes from immunoSEQ multiplex PCR, and its TCRdb copy is limited to in-frame clones, with some not included. The data show hundreds of thousands of clones, with over 75% seen just once and about an eighth held by the top ten. The source material was PBMCs. These receptors were collected from a woman aged 55-69 years with lung cancer.

This chain connects TRBV30 to TRBJ2-1; D may be TRBD2 (5 bases). V was trimmed by 6 bases and J by 15 bases, leaving 18 bases between them. The CDR3 is made up of 11 amino acids. Germline CDR1 is GTSNPN and CDR2 is SVGIG (reference sequence). The DNA of the CDR3 is TGTGCCTGTACTACGGCGGGCGGGTGGTTCTTC. Protein: CACTTAGGWFF.

This clone was seen just once. The chain recombines TRBV28 with TRBJ1-2; 8 bases align to TRBD1. The CDR3 has 17 residues. V gave up 4 bases and J gave up 5 bases; unmatched junction bases: 15. Germline values: CDR1 MDHEN, CDR2 SYDVKM. CDR3 sequence: CASSYSGGSMREYGYTF. The CDR3 nucleotides are TGTGCCAGCAGTTATTCAGGGGGCTCCATGCGAGAGTATGGCTACACCTTC.

The chain carries TRBV5-4 and TRBJ1-2, with TRBD1 matching over 7 bases. This CDR3 comprises 14 residues. Germline CDR1 is SGHNT and CDR2 is YYREEE (reference sequence). V shed 4 bases, J shed 3 bases, and the junction held 6 bases outside the gene matches. CDR3 protein: CASSPRQGDYGYTF. The CDR3 coding sequence is TGTGCCAGCAGCCCGAGACAGGGAGACTATGGCTACACCTTC. Looking up the rest from reference TRBV5-4 and TRBJ1-2 gives the full variable domain: ETGVTQSPTHLIKTRGQQVTLRCSSQSGHNTVSWYQQALGQGPQFIFQYYREEENGRGNFPPRFSGLQFPNYSSELNVNALELDDSALYLCASSPRQGDYGYTFGSGTRLTVV.

V gene TRBV19 combines with J gene TRBJ1-5, with D possibly TRBD1 on 6 matching bases. This CDR3 has 14 residues. Trimming took 5 bases from V and 0 from J, leaving 8 bases between them. The germline gives CDR1 LNHDA, CDR2 SQIVND (reference sequence). Here the CDR3 reads CASSWTASNQPQHF. Here the CDR3 DNA reads TGTGCCAGTAGTTGGACAGCTAGCAATCAGCCCCAGCATTTT.

The chain employs TRBV7-2 and TRBJ1-6, with TRBD1 matching over 7 bases. The CDR3 spans 17 residues. Trimming cost V 0 bases and J 7 bases; bases outside gene matches: 9. CDR1 is SGHTA, CDR2 FQGNSA, per germline. CDR3 DNA sequence: TGTGCCAGCAGCTTAGCGGGGCGCAGGGGGGGCAATTCACCCCTCCACTTT. It yields the protein CASSLAGRRGGNSPLHF.

This clone was seen a handful of times. The DNA of the CDR3 is TGTGCCAGCAGCGTAGAAGGGACTCGTTCACCCCTCCACTTT. Translation: CASSVEGTRSPLHF. The V call is TRBV9, the J call TRBJ1-6; a possible D gene is TRBD1 (5 bases). V dropped 0 bases and J dropped 9 bases, with 10 bases sitting between them. The CDR3 extends over 14 amino acids. CDR1 and CDR2 (germline): SGDLS, YYNGEE.

The V call is TRBV11-2, the J call TRBJ1-2, with D perhaps matching TRBD1 (6 bases). The V end lost 2 bases, the J end lost 11 bases, and 12 bases lay between the germline ends. Germline assignment: CDR1 SGHAT and CDR2 FQNNGV. The CDR3 has 12 amino acids. CDR3 in amino acids: CASSLQETGYTF. The CDR3 DNA is TGTGCCAGCAGCTTACAGGAGACAGGATACACCTTC.

This clone occurred a few times. This chain connects TRBV12-3 or TRBV12-4 to TRBJ2-7; D is perhaps TRBD2 (5 bases). V was shortened by 1 base and J by 7 bases, with 11 bases between the two germline ends. The CDR3 has 13 residues. The CDR3 loop is CASSLEEGMEQYF. CDR3 sequence (DNA): TGTGCCAGCAGTTTAGAAGAGGGTATGGAGCAGTACTTC.

The chain has TRBV3-1 (or the pseudogene TRBV3-2) and TRBJ2-1, with TRBD1 matching 8 bases. CDR1 LGHDT and CDR2 YNNKEL come from the germline V gene (reference sequence). CDR3 length: 15 residues. Trimming at V came to 6 bases and at J to 4 bases, leaving 8 bases not matched to a gene. As DNA, the CDR3 is TGTGCCAGCAGTCTAGACAGGGGCATTTACAATGAGCAGTTCTTC. It is translated as CASSLDRGIYNEQFF.

The chain couples TRBV20-1 to TRBJ1-2; D is perhaps TRBD1 (5 bases). Per the germline V gene, CDR1 is DFQATT and CDR2 is SNEGSKA (reference sequence). V was cut by 1 base and J by 5 bases, with 5 bases left in between. The CDR3 extends over 11 amino acids. For the CDR3, the DNA is TGCAGTGCTAGAGGACAGTATGGCTACACCTTC. It codes for CSARGQYGYTF.

This chain joins TRBV7-9 and TRBJ1-3; no clear D. The CDR3 runs 13 residues. Per germline, CDR1 SEHNR and CDR2 FQNEAQ (reference sequence). V lost 5 bases, J lost 0 bases, and 5 bases lay in between. The CDR3 protein is CASSRSSGNTIYF. The CDR3 bases are TGTGCCAGCAGCCGAAGCTCTGGAAACACCATATATTTT.

CDR3 in DNA: TGCGCCAGCAGCTCCTGGGGGGCTAGCGGGCCAGATACGCAGTATTTT. This codes for CASSSWGASGPDTQYF. V usage is TRBV5-1 and J usage is TRBJ2-3, with 8 bases matching TRBD2. The junction had 10 bases not matched to a gene; V was cut back by 3 bases and J by 4 bases. The germline CDR1 and CDR2 sequences are SGHRS and YFSETQ. CDR3 size: 16 residues.

The chain recombines TRBV5-1 with TRBJ1-1; no firm D call. Germline CDR1 and CDR2: SGHRS and YFSETQ. V was pared by 4 bases and J by 6 bases, with 19 bases between. The CDR3 contains 15 residues. In DNA form, the CDR3 reads TGCGCCAGCAGCATGGACGGAGGCTTCTCTTCTGAAGCTTTCTTT. Translation gives CASSMDGGFSSEAFF.

This chain uses TRBV21-1 with TRBJ2-1; the DNA was not used to check the table's D call, TRBD2. TRBV21-1 is termed a pseudogene. This CDR3 region has 14 residues. CDR3 amino acids: CASSKNLTSNEQFF. The CDR3 nucleotides are TGTGCCAGCAGCAAAAACCTGACTAGCAATGAGCAGTTCTTC.